This is a list of T cell receptor beta chains from one sample in a study of T cell responses to AZD1222 COVID-19 vaccine. Clones were read by immunoSEQ multiplex PCR, and TCRdb kept only the in-frame ones, dropping some. The sample shows 120,000 to 150,000 clones, around 90% of them seen only once. Material: peripheral blood, obtained on day 0 of AZD1222 vaccination. These receptors were obtained from an adult in good health. CDR3s include the opening cysteine and the closing phenylalanine or tryptophan. A D gene is named only where the DNA matches it firmly. Clone sizes are given selectively: once, few, many, or a class where the clone is expanded.

. | TRBJ1-2 | 14 | TRBV4-3 | few | CASSHRDLRGGYTF | TGCGCCAGCAGTCACAGGGATTTACGTGGCGGCTACACCTTC
. | TRBJ2-2 | 15 | TRBV7-2 | . | CASCWAGRVTGELFF | TGTGCCAGCTGCTGGGCCGGGCGGGTCACCGGGGAGCTGTTTTTT
. | TRBJ2-7 | 17 | TRBV6-2/TRBV6-3 | once | CASSYFLSEQYSLEQYF | TGTGCCAGCAGTTACTTCCTATCGGAGCAATATTCACTAGAGCAGTACTTC
. | TRBJ1-3 | 14 | TRBV5-5 | . | CASSLESSGNTIYF | TGTGCCAGCAGCTTGGAGAGCTCTGGAAACACCATATATTTT
. | TRBJ1-4 | 12 | TRBV25-1 | . | CASSEVVGKLFF | TGTGCCAGCAGTGAAGTCGTGGGAAAACTGTTTTTT
. | TRBJ1-6 | 15 | TRBV5-1 | . | CASRYSEASNSPLHF | TGCGCCAGCAGATATAGCGAGGCGAGTAATTCACCCCTCCACTTT
TRBD2 | TRBJ2-1 | 16 | TRBV24-1 | once | CATSELAGDPYNEQFF | TGTGCCACCAGTGAACTAGCGGGGGATCCCTACAATGAGCAGTTCTTC
. | TRBJ1-3 | 15 | TRBV5-1 | . | CASSFDPGSGNTIYF | TGCGCCAGCAGCTTTGATCCTGGAAGCGGAAACACCATATATTTT
. | TRBJ2-7 | 12 | TRBV9 | many | CASSVVQAPPCF | TGTGCCAGCAGCGTGGTCCAGGCACCACCGTGCTTC
. | TRBJ1-1 | 17 | TRBV28 | . | CASSPHLGYQGNTEAFF | TGTGCCAGCAGTCCCCACCTAGGGTATCAGGGGAACACTGAAGCTTTCTTT
. | TRBJ1-1 | 11 | TRBV7-8 | . | CASSLYTEAFF | TGTGCCAGCAGCCTATACACTGAAGCTTTCTTT
TRBD1 | TRBJ2-7 | 13 | TRBV11-3 | . | CASSYGTGVEQYF | TGTGCCAGCAGCTACGGGACAGGGGTGGAGCAGTACTTC
TRBD2 | TRBJ2-3 | 15 | TRBV19 | few | CASSPGLAGGNTQYF | TGTGCCAGTAGTCCCGGACTAGCGGGAGGAAATACGCAGTATTTT
. | TRBJ2-5 | 15 | TRBV7-9 | . | CASSSPRTDQETQYF | TGTGCCAGCAGCTCCCCAAGGACAGATCAAGAGACCCAGTACTTC
. | TRBJ2-5 | 14 | TRBV28 | . | CASSPWTAKETQYF | TGTGCCAGCAGTCCATGGACTGCAAAAGAGACCCAGTACTTC
. | TRBJ2-7 | 15 | TRBV21-1 | . | CASSKAGRNSYEQYF | TGTGCCAGCAGCAAAGCGGGCCGCAACTCCTACGAGCAGTACTTC
. | TRBJ1-5 | 15 | TRBV4-1 | . | CASSQETASNQPQHF | TGCGCCAGCAGCCAAGAGACAGCGAGCAATCAGCCCCAGCATTTT
. | TRBJ2-5 | 14 | TRBV5-4 | . | CASTPWQGQETQYF | TGTGCCAGCACCCCGTGGCAGGGGCAAGAGACCCAGTACTTC
. | TRBJ1-3 | 14 | TRBV5-1 | . | CASSPMNSGNTIYF | TGCGCCAGCAGCCCCATGAACTCTGGAAACACCATATATTTT
. | TRBJ1-1 | 11 | TRBV7-8 | . | CASSLGLEAFF | TGTGCCAGCAGCTTAGGCCTTGAAGCTTTCTTT
. | TRBJ1-3 | 13 | TRBV2 | . | CASSGDSGNTIYF | TGTGCCAGCAGTGGAGACTCTGGAAACACCATATATTTT
. | TRBJ1-6 | 12 | TRBV7-2 | once | CASSFPPQPIHF | TGTGCCAGCAGCTTTCCTCCACAGCCCATCCACTTT
. | TRBJ1-5 | 14 | TRBV4-3 | . | CASSQDRGDQPQHF | TGCGCCAGCAGCCAAGATCGGGGGGATCAGCCCCAGCATTTT
. | TRBJ1-5 | 15 | TRBV6-5 | . | CASNLDRDRNQPQHF | TGTGCCAGCAACCTGGACCGCGACCGCAATCAGCCCCAGCATTTT
. | TRBJ2-7 | 12 | TRBV7-2 | . | CASSLGYYEQYF | TGTGCCAGCAGCTTAGGCTACTACGAGCAGTACTTC
. | TRBJ2-3 | 17 | TRBV5-1 | . | CASSLAFLVGSTDTQYF | TGCGCCAGCAGCTTGGCATTTTTAGTGGGAAGCACAGATACGCAGTATTTT
. | TRBJ2-1 | 14 | TRBV5-1 | . | CASSSGWGRNEQFF | TGCGCCAGCAGCTCAGGGTGGGGAAGAAATGAGCAGTTCTTC